This T cell receptor (beta chain) was profiled in a study of cytomegalovirus exposure and HLA in healthy donors. Germline V gene lookup returns CDR1 SNHLY and CDR2 FYNNEI. The CDR3 contains 17 residues. The V gene end was trimmed by 3 bases and the J gene end by 0 bases; junction bases not matched to a gene: 8. Points on this clone: Its cognate antigen is unknown.

Primers included in the PCR were 60 Vbeta and 13 Jbeta primers. Sequencing was performed with immunoSEQ multiplex PCR; in TCRdb, only in-frame clones are kept and a portion is missing. In the table there are about 89,000 clones, 70% to 85% of which are singletons. Overall study findings and caveats: According to an earlier analysis, most TCR beta V segments yielded productive rearrangements about 90% or about 30% of the time. 87-base-pair reads could not separate some V segments, including TRBV6-2 and TRBV6-3. Versus the roughly 670-donor mean, an Asian-associated ancestry cluster reportedly showed fewer N-insertions in a later analysis.

The TCR sequence derives from a young man in good health and CMV-seronegative. Sequences were obtained from PBMCs. This chain links TRBV2 with TRBJ1-3, with 7 nucleotides matching TRBD1. CDR3 protein: CASSDGWTGPSGNTIYF. The DNA for the CDR3 is TGTGCCAGCAGTGATGGTTGGACAGGACCCTCTGGAAACACCATATATTTT.